Below, one TCR beta chain is given with its context. Its cognate antigen is unknown. The assay was immunoSEQ multiplex PCR, and TCRdb's table has in-frame clones only and misses some. The sample lists tens of thousands of clones, around nine tenths occurring once. The sample comes from a study of OX40 agonist ivuxolimab in advanced cancers. Study context: It was ivuxolimab, an agonistic anti-OX40 (CD134) antibody, that patients were treated with.

Study-level results: Relative to CD4+ cells, CD8+ T cells on average had more expanded clones. Low normalized T-cell clonal expansion was also seen in some nonresponders.

The source is an adult with an advanced solid tumor such as melanoma, head and neck, liver or kidney cancer. This specimen was CD4+ or CD8+ T cells sorted from blood, taken in a trial of the OX40 agonist ivuxolimab.

The CDR3 sequence: CASRGSTSYGYTF. Here the CDR3 DNA reads TGTGCCAGTAGAGGGTCGACATCCTATGGCTACACCTTC. This chain joins TRBV19 and TRBJ1-2; D is unresolved. Germline values: CDR1 LNHDA, CDR2 SQIVND (reference sequence). V was cut by 6 bases and J by 4 bases, with 12 bases left in between. The CDR3 is 13 residues long.